This T cell receptor (beta chain) is from a study of blood T cell repertoires in COVID-19 (dated by TCRdb to 2020 to 2022). Context from the whole study: Collaborator samples came from the United States, Italy and Spain and covered acute and convalescent phases of COVID-19. The prospective study material was composed of cDNA or gDNA derived from T cells, B-cell-depleted T cells, or PBMCs. Samples were obtained from the ongoing ImmuneRACE study (first 160 participants) and from 950 to 1,500 subjects provided by 6 global collaborators. The dataset comprised deeply sampled blood TCRbeta repertoires from subjects exposed to, actively infected with, or recovered from COVID-19. Sample metadata almost always included a de-identified subject ID, COVID-19 status, age in years and sex. Where available, HLA class I and class II types were obtained from metadata supplied by the sample provider rather than from assay-based typing. The repertoires were released in a freely available public database intended as a resource for research on the immune response to SARS-CoV-2.

TCRbeta CDR3 regions were amplified from genomic DNA by means of the immunoSEQ Assay, a bias-controlled multiplex PCR. As for the authors' bioinformatics: Nucleated cell counts per sample were estimated from amplification of reference gene primers within the assay. Sequence reads were collapsed and filtered to measure the absolute abundance of every unique TCRbeta CDR3 rearrangement. For each sample, productive Simpson clonality was calculated as the square root of Simpson's diversity index over productive rearrangements. The clones in this table, taken by TCRdb from immuneACCESS, are in-frame only. Not every clone is retained; where verified, under half of the shortfall comes from an unresolved V gene, and the cause of the rest is unknown. From that table come the V and J calls and clone size; the DNA was used to work out D and trimming. This sample is represented by 150,000 to 250,000 clones; roughly 87% of them were singletons. The leading ten clones occupy about 2.3% of the sample.

Participants in the prospective study were aged roughly 18 to 100 years, lived in 20 to 30 United States geographic areas, and enrolled through a virtual design. To assign participants to cohorts, the prospective study relied on clinical history that participants themselves reported in a screening survey and a study questionnaire. ImmuneRACE Cohort 3 recovered participants were defined by two consecutive negative NP/OP PCR tests, healthcare professional clearance, or symptom resolution. In the prospective study, whole blood, serum and a nasopharyngeal or oropharyngeal swab were collected from each participant by mobile phlebotomists. Participants in the prospective study had the option to provide additional blood draws and questionnaires over an approximately two-month period. Before DNA extraction, prospective study blood samples were shipped either frozen or at room temperature. A note on this clone: Its recognized antigen is unknown. No quality values exist for individual bases; no much larger clone is one base distant.

Overall study results and their limits: The quantity of clinical and demographic metadata differed by source and by participant and was supplied without curation.

Sequences were obtained from PBMCs or T cells enriched from blood (not recorded which). The origin of this receptor is a woman in her thirties who had recovered from COVID-19.

The nucleotide sequence is TGTGCCAGTAGTATAGTTGGCAGGGCGAATGGCTACACCTTC. The resulting protein is CASSIVGRANGYTF. Recombination joined TRBV19 with TRBJ1-2; TRBD1 is perhaps the D gene, given 5 matching bases. The CDR3 goes from the cysteine to the phenylalanine over 14 residues. The kept DNA is CDR3 alone, 42 bases in frame from the first base. CDR1 LNHDA and CDR2 SQIVND are derived from the germline V gene (reference sequence). Relative to germline, V is 1 base shorter and J is 6 bases shorter, with 12 bases between their ends.